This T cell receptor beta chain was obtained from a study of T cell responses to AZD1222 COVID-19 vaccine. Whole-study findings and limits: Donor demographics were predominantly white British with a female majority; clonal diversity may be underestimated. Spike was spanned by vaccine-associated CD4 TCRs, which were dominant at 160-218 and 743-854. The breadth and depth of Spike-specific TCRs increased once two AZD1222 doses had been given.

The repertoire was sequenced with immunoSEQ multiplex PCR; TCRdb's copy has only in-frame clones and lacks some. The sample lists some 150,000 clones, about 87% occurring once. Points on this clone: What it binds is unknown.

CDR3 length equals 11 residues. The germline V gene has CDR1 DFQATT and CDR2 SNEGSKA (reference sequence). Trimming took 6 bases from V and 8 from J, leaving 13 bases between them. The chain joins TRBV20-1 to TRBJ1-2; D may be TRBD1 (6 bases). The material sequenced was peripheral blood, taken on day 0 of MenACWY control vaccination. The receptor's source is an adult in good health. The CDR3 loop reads CSASHREGYTF. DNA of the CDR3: TGCAGTGCCAGCCACAGGGAGGGCTACACCTTC.